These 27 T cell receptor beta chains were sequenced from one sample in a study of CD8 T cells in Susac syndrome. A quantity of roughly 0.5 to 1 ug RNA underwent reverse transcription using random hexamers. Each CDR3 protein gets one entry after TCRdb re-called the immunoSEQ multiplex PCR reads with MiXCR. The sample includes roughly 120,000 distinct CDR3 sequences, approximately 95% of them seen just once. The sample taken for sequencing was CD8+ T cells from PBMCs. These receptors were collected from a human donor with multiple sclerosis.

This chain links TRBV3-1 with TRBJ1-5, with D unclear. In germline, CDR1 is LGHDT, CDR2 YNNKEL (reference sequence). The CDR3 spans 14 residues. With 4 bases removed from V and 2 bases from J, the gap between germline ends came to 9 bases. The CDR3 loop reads CASSPSWGNQPQHF. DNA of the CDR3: TGTGCCAGCAGCCCGTCCTGGGGCAATCAGCCCCAGCATTTT. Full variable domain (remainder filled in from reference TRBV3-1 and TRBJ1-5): DTAVSQTPKYLVTQMGNDKSIKCEQNLGHDTMYWYKQDSKKFLKIMFSYNNKELIINETVPNRFSPKSPDKAHLNLHINSLELGDSAVYFCASSPSWGNQPQHFGDGTRLSIL.

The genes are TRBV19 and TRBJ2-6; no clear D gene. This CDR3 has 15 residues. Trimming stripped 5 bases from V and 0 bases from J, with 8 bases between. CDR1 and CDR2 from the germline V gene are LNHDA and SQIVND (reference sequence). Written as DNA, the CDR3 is TGTGCCAGTAGTGAAACGGTCTCTGGGGCCAACGTCCTGACTTTC. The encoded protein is CASSETVSGANVLTF.

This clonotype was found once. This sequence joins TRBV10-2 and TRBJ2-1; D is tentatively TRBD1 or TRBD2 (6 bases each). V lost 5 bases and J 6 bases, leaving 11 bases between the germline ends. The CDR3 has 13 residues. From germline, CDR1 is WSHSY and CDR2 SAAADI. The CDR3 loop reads CASSWGAGNEQFF. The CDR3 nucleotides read TGCGCCAGCAGTTGGGGGGCGGGCAATGAGCAGTTCTTC.

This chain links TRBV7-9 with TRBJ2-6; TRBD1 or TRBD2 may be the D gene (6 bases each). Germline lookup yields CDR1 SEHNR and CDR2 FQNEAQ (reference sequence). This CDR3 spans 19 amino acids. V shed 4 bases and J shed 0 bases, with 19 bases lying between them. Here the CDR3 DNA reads TGTGCCAGCAGCTCCCGGGACGGGGGCTTCAGCTCTGGGGCCAACGTCCTGACTTTC. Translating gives CASSSRDGGFSSGANVLTF.

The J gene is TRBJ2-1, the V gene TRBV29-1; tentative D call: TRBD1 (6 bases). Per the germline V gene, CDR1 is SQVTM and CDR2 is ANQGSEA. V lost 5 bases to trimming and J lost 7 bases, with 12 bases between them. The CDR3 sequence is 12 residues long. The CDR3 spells CSVPQGSNEQFF. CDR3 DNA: TGCAGCGTTCCCCAGGGGAGTAATGAGCAGTTCTTC.

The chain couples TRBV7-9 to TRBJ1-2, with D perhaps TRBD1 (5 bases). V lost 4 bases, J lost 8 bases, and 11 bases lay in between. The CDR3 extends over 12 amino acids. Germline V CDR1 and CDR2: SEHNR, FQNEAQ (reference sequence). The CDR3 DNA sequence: TGTGCCAGCAGCTCCGGGACGTGGGGCTACACCTTC. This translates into CASSSGTWGYTF.

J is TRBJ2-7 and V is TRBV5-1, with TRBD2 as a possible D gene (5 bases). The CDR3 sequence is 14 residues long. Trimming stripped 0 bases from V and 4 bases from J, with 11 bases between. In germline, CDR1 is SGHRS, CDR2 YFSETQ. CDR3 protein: CASSLAPGVYEQYF. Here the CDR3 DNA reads TGCGCCAGCAGCTTGGCGCCCGGGGTATACGAGCAGTACTTC.

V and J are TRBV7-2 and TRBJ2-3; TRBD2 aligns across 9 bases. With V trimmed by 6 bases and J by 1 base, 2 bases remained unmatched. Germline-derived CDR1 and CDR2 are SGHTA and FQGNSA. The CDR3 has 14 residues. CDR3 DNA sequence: TGTGCCAGCAGTAAGCGGGGGGGCACAGATACGCAGTATTTT. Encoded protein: CASSKRGGTDTQYF.

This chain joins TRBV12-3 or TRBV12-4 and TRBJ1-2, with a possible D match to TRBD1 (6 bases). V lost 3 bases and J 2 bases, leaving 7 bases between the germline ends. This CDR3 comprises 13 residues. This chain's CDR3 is CASSFGQNYGYTF. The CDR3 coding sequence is TGTGCCAGCAGTTTCGGACAGAACTATGGCTACACCTTC.

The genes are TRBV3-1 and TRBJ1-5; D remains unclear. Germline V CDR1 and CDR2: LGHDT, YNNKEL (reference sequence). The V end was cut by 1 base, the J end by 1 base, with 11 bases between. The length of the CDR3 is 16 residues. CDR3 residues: CASSQAGQRSNQPQHF. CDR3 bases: TGTGCCAGCAGCCAAGCAGGTCAGCGGAGCAATCAGCCCCAGCATTTT.

The CDR3, as DNA: TGCAGCGTTGAAGATCCGGGACCACGCTATGGCTACACCTTC. Amino acid sequence: CSVEDPGPRYGYTF. The V and J genes are TRBV29-1 and TRBJ1-2; D might be TRBD1 (5 bases). The CDR3 is 14 residues long. With 0 bases removed from V and 4 bases from J, the gap between germline ends came to 12 bases. Germline loops: CDR1 SQVTM, CDR2 ANQGSEA. Supplemented by reference TRBV29-1 and TRBJ1-2, the full variable domain reads SAVISQKPSRDICQRGTSLTIQCQVDSQVTMMFWYRQQPGQSLTLIATANQGSEATYESGFVIDKFPISRPNLTFSTLTVSNMSPEDSSIYLCSVEDPGPRYGYTFGSGTRLTVV.

The CDR3 DNA is TGTGCCAGCAGCCCCCGGGGGACGGCCTATGGCTACACCTTC. Translated, it gives CASSPRGTAYGYTF. The rearrangement joins TRBV7-3 to TRBJ1-2, with D perhaps TRBD1 (5 bases). Germline CDR1 reads SGHTA; CDR2 reads FQGTGA. This CDR3 has 14 amino acids. V was cut by 5 bases and J by 4 bases, with 14 bases left in between.

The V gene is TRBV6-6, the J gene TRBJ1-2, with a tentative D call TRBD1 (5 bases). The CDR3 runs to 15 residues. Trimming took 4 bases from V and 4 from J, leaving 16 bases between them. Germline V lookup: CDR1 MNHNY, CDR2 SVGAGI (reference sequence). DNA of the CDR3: TGTGCCAGCAGTTCCACCGGGGGAGCTGTCTATGGCTACACCTTC. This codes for CASSSTGGAVYGYTF.

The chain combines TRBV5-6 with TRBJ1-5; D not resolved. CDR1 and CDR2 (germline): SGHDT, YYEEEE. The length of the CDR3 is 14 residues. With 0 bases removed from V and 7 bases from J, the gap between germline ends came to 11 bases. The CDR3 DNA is TGTGCCAGCAGCTTGGCTGGGCCTGGGCAGCCCCAGCATTTT. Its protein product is CASSLAGPGQPQHF.

Written as DNA, the CDR3 is TGTGCCAGCAGTTCCCGCTCGATAGCGAGGACCTACAATGAGCAGTTCTTC. This gives the protein CASSSRSIARTYNEQFF. J is TRBJ2-1 and V is TRBV12-3 or TRBV12-4; D is perhaps TRBD2 (5 bases). Trimming took 4 bases from V and 2 from J, leaving 18 bases between them. CDR3 length: 17 residues.

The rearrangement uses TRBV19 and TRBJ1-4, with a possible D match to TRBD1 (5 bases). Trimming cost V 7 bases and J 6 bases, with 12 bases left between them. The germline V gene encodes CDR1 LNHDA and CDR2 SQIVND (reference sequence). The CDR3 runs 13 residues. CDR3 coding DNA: TGTGCCAGTACCCCGTCGGGGGATGAAAAACTGTTTTTT. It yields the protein CASTPSGDEKLFF. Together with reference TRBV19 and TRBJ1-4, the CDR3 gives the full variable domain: DGGITQSPKYLFRKEGQNVTLSCEQNLNHDAMYWYRQDPGQGLRLIYYSQIVNDFQKGDIAEGYSVSREKKESFPLTVTSAQKNPTAFYLCASTPSGDEKLFFGSGTQLSVL.

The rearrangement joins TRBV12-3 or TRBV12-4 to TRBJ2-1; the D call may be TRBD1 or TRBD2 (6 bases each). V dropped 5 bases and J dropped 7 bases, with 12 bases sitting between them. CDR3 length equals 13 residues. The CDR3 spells CASSPTGRNEQFF. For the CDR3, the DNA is TGTGCCAGCAGTCCCACAGGGAGGAATGAGCAGTTCTTC.

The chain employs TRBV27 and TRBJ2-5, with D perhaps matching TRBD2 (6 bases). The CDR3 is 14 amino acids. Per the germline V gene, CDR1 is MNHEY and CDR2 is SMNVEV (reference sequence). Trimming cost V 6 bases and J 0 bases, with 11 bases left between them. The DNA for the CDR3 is TGTGCCAGCAGCCTACGGGACTACCAAGAGACCCAGTACTTC. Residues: CASSLRDYQETQYF.

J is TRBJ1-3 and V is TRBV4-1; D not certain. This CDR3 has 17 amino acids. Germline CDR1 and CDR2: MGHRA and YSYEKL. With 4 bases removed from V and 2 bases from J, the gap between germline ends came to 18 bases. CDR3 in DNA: TGCGCCAGCAGCCTCTACCCGCCTGCCAGGCCTGGAAACACCATATATTTT. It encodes CASSLYPPARPGNTIYF.

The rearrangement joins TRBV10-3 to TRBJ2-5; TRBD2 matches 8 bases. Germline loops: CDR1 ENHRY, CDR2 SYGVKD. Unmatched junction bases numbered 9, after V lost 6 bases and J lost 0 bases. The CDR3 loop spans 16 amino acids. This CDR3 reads CAISPAGATNQETQYF. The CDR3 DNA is TGTGCCATCAGCCCAGCGGGGGCGACAAACCAAGAGACCCAGTACTTC.

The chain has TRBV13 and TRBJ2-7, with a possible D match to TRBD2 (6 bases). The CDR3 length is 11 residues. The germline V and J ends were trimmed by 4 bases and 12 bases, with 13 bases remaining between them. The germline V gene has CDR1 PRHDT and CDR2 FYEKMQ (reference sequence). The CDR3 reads CASSSGGLAYF. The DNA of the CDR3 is TGTGCCAGCAGCTCCGGAGGGTTGGCGTACTTC.

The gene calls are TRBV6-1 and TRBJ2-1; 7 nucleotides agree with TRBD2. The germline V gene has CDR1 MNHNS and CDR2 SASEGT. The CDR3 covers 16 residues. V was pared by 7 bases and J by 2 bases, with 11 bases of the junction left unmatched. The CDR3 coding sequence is TGTGCCAGCACCCCAACCGGGGGGAGGCCCTACAATGAGCAGTTCTTC. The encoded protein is CASTPTGGRPYNEQFF.

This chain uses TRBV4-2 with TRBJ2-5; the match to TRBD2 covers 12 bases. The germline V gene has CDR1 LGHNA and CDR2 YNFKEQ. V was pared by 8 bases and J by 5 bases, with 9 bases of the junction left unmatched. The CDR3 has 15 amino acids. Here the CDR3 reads CASQETSGGGETQYF. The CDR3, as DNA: TGTGCCAGCCAAGAGACTAGCGGGGGCGGGGAGACCCAGTACTTC.

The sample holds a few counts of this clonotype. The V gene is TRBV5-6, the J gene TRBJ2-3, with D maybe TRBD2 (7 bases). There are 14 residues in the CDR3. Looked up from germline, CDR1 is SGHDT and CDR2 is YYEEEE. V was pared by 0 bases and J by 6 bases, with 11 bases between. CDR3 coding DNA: TGTGCCAGCAGCTTGGCGGGGGGCCCGGATACGCAGTATTTT. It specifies CASSLAGGPDTQYF.

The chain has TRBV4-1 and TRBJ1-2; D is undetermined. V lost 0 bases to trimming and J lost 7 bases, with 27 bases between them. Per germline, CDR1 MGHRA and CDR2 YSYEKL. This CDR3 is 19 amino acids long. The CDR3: CASSQDPPGPTRPVIGYTF. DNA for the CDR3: TGCGCCAGCAGCCAAGATCCCCCTGGGCCCACAAGACCTGTTATTGGCTACACCTTC.

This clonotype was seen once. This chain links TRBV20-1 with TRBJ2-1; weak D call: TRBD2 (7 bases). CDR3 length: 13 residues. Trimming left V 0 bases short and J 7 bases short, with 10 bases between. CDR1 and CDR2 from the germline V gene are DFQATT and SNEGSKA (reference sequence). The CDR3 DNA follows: TGCAGTGCTAGAGAAGGGGGGGTGAATGAGCAGTTCTTC. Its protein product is CSAREGGVNEQFF.

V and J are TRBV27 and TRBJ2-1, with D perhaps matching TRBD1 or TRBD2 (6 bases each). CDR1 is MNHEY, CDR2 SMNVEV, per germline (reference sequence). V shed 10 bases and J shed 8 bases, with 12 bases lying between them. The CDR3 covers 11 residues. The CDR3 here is CATTGGHEQFF. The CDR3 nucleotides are TGTGCCACCACCGGGGGCCATGAGCAGTTCTTC.